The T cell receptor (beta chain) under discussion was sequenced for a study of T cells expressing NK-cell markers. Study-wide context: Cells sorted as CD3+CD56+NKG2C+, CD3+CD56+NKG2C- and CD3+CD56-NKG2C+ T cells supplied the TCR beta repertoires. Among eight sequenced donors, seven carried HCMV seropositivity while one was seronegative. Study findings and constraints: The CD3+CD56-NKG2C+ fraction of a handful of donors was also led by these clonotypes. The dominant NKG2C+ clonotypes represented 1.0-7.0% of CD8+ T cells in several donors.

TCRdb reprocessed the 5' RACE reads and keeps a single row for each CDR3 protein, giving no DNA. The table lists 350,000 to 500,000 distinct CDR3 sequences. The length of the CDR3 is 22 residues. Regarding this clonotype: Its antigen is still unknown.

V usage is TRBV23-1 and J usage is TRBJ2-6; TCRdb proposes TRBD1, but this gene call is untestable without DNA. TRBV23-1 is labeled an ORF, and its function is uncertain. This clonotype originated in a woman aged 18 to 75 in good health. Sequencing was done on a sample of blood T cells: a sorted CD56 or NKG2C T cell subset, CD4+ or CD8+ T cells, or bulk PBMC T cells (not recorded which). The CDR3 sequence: CASRQLLRDRHEYGSGANVLTF.